This TCR beta chain was profiled in a study of STAT3 mutations in large granular lymphocyte leukemia. Study in general: 40% of treated T-LGLL patients showed hematologic response to immunosuppression. Notes on the study in general: Some patients had persisting codominant clonotypes that could mask small clones. In T-cell large granular lymphocyte leukemia, about half of patients showed multiple immunodominant subclonotypes. Variable sampling intervals and differing treatment regimens complicated linking therapy response to TCR clonal burden changes.

Germline V gene data show CDR1 as MDHEN and CDR2 as SYDVKM. The CDR3 sequence is 12 residues long. V was pared by 11 bases and J by 2 bases, with 6 bases of the junction left unmatched. Only in-frame clones appear in the TCRdb table, and some are missing; sequencing was by immunoSEQ multiplex PCR. This table holds 30,000 to 40,000 clones, approximately 86% found once. On this clone itself: No antigen is known for it.

This receptor was taken from a man aged 60-69 years with T-cell large granular lymphocyte leukemia. Some clones in this sample may be carry-over from other donors' samples. The sample taken for sequencing was peripheral blood mononuclear cells. The chain recombines TRBV28 with TRBJ2-7; 7 nucleotides line up with TRBD2. Written as DNA, the CDR3 is TGTGCCGGCCCCCTAGCGGCCTACGAGCAGTACTTC. Its protein is CAGPLAAYEQYF.